Each of the 2 T cell receptor beta chains below was sequenced from the same sample in a study of blood T cells in healthy people across ages. Using a J-beta primer mix together with a sample-barcoded 5' primer, a second PCR was run for roughly 6 to 11 cycles. TCRdb re-called the 5' RACE reads through MiXCR, storing one row per CDR3 protein. The top ten clones hold around 41% of a sample with approximately 730,000 distinct CDR3 sequences, 40% to 65% of them seen once. The sample consisted of blood. Receptors were obtained from an elderly man in good health.

J is TRBJ2-4 and V is TRBV7-2; D is unclear. Gene TRBJ2-7 matches the end of the DNA better, so the J call may be wrong. Germline CDR1 is SGHTA and CDR2 is FQGNSA. CDR3 length equals 13 residues. CDR3 coding DNA: TGTGCCAGCAGCCAACAGTACCTTTCCGAGCAGTACTTC. Encoded protein: CASSQQYLSEQYF.

This chain uses TRBV28 with TRBJ2-4; the D gene could be TRBD1 or TRBD2 (5 bases each). The DNA matches TRBJ2-7 better at its end, which makes the J call doubtful. CDR3 length: 14 residues. Germline lookup yields CDR1 MDHEN and CDR2 SYDVKM. The CDR3 DNA follows: TGTGCCAGCACCTCCCGGGACGGATCCTACGAGCAGTACTTC. Translated, it gives CASTSRDGSYEQYF.